The 3 T cell receptor beta chains given below trace back to one sample, sequenced in a study of Graves' ophthalmopathy and Graves' hyperthyroidism. Researchers took RNA transcripts and amplified TCR beta CDR3 regions from them. Scientists carried out first-round RT-PCR using HTBI primers and then a second-round multiplex PCR. TCRdb re-analysed the multiplex PCR reads in MiXCR, keeping a single row per CDR3 protein. In the table there are 400,000 to 500,000 distinct CDR3 sequences, 20% to 25% of which are singletons. Sequenced sample: peripheral blood. The receptor set was obtained from a woman younger than 30 with stable Graves' hyperthyroidism.

This clonotype came up many times. A much bigger clone sits one base away, suggesting this may be a read error. The V and J genes are TRBV6-1 and TRBJ2-2, with 9 bases aligning to TRBD2. The CDR3 contains 15 residues. V gave up 9 bases and J gave up 7 bases; unmatched junction bases: 12. Germline values: CDR1 MNHNS, CDR2 SASEGT. DNA of the CDR3: TGTGCCAGTAATTTCTTAGCGGGAGAGGGCGGGGAGCTGTTTTTT. Translating it yields CASNFLAGEGGELFF.

This clonotype was seen repeatedly, ten times or more. The chain couples TRBV27 to TRBJ1-1; D unclear. CDR1 is MNHEY and CDR2 is SMNVEV in the germline V gene (reference sequence). The CDR3 is 14 residues long. Trimming removed 4 bases from V and 6 bases from J, with 15 bases in between. CDR3 sequence (DNA): TGTGCCAGCAGTTACCAGAGCCGGGCTGCTGAAGCTTTCTTT. It translates to CASSYQSRAAEAFF.

This clonotype was detected many times. The rearrangement joins TRBV2 to TRBJ2-7, with D possibly being TRBD1 or TRBD2 (6 bases each). Germline V gene lookup returns CDR1 SNHLY and CDR2 FYNNEI. Between the trimmed V and J ends, which lost 8 bases and 6 bases, there was a span of 23 bases. The CDR3 has 15 amino acids. CDR3 DNA: TGTGCCAGCCGCCGAGGAGAGGGCAGGGGAGGCGAGCAGTACTTC. Translating gives CASRRGEGRGGEQYF.